This TCR beta chain stems from a study of T cell changes during pregnancy in multiple sclerosis. V dropped 0 bases and J dropped 6 bases, with 6 bases sitting between them. Per the germline V gene, CDR1 is SGHDN and CDR2 is FVKESK. The CDR3 has 14 residues. The protocol was immunoSEQ multiplex PCR, while the TCRdb copy is restricted to in-frame clones and leaves out a portion. The table includes about 45,000 clones, 85% to 95% detected once. The receptor comes from a female donor with multiple sclerosis, enrolled in a pregnancy study. Sequenced material: CD4+ T cells from peripheral blood mononuclear cells, taken in the third trimester of pregnancy. The gene calls are TRBV14 and TRBJ1-6; D unclear. CDR3 residues: CASSQEASNSPLHF. Written as DNA, the CDR3 is TGTGCCAGCAGCCAAGAAGCAAGTAATTCACCCCTCCACTTT. The whole variable domain, filled in from reference TRBV14 and TRBJ1-6, reads EAGVTQFPSHSVIEKGQTVTLRCDPISGHDNLYWYRRVMGKEIKFLLHFVKESKQDESGMPNNRFLAERTGGTYSTLKVQPAELEDSGVYFCASSQEASNSPLHFGNGTRLTVT.